The rows below give T cell receptor beta chains drawn from one sample of a study of beta chain features in type 1 diabetes. Generated by immunoSEQ multiplex PCR, the TCRdb table keeps only in-frame clones and is missing some. The sample lists some 410,000 clones, 14% occurring once. The sequenced sample consisted of naive CD4+ T cells from blood. These receptors came from a man aged 25 to 45 in good health. Each CDR3 is given with its conserved first and last residue. D genes are given only for firm matches. Only some rows state a clone size, as once, few, many or a class for expanded clones.

J gene: TRBJ2-1
V gene: TRBV4-3
D gene: .
clone size: few
CDR3 protein: CASSQDLAGKYNEQFF
CDR3 DNA: TGCGCCAGCAGCCAAGATCTAGCTGGAAAGTACAATGAGCAGTTCTTC

J gene: TRBJ1-2
V gene: TRBV4-1
D gene: .
clone size: .
CDR3 protein: CASSQDDLNYGYTF
CDR3 DNA: TGCGCCAGCAGCCAAGATGATCTAAACTATGGCTACACCTTC

J gene: TRBJ2-2
V gene: TRBV29-1
D gene: .
clone size: .
CDR3 protein: CSVEDGSAGFTGELFF
CDR3 DNA: TGCAGCGTTGAAGATGGCAGTGCCGGGTTCACCGGGGAGCTGTTTTTT

J gene: TRBJ2-7
V gene: TRBV4-1
D gene: .
clone size: .
CDR3 protein: CASSHPLAKGAYEQYF
CDR3 DNA: TGCGCCAGCAGCCACCCCCTGGCAAAGGGCGCCTACGAGCAGTACTTC

J gene: TRBJ2-3
V gene: TRBV7-9
D gene: TRBD2
clone size: .
CDR3 protein: CASSVTSGVTDTQYF
CDR3 DNA: TGTGCCAGCAGCGTAACTAGCGGGGTCACAGATACGCAGTATTTT

J gene: TRBJ2-5
V gene: TRBV7-2
D gene: TRBD1
clone size: .
CDR3 protein: CASSPPGQGFQTQYF
CDR3 DNA: TGTGCCAGCAGCCCCCCTGGACAGGGCTTTCAGACCCAGTACTTC

J gene: TRBJ2-1
V gene: TRBV5-1
D gene: TRBD1
clone size: .
CDR3 protein: CASSSEGAASYNEQFF
CDR3 DNA: TGCGCCAGCTCGTCAGAGGGGGCGGCCTCCTACAATGAGCAGTTCTTC

J gene: TRBJ2-7
V gene: TRBV7-2
D gene: TRBD2
clone size: .
CDR3 protein: CASSLPLAGGPSYEQYF
CDR3 DNA: TGTGCCAGCAGCTTACCACTAGCGGGGGGTCCCTCCTACGAGCAGTACTTC

J gene: TRBJ2-5
V gene: TRBV9
D gene: .
clone size: .
CDR3 protein: CASSVGGTRQETQYF
CDR3 DNA: TGTGCCAGCAGCGTAGGAGGGACACGGCAAGAGACCCAGTACTTC

J gene: TRBJ1-1
V gene: TRBV30
D gene: .
clone size: few
CDR3 protein: CAWSSGGMNTEAFF
CDR3 DNA: TGTGCCTGGAGTAGTGGAGGGATGAACACTGAAGCTTTCTTT

J gene: TRBJ2-4
V gene: TRBV25-1
D gene: TRBD2
clone size: .
CDR3 protein: CASSVMGLAANIQYF
CDR3 DNA: TGTGCCAGCAGTGTAATGGGACTAGCTGCGAACATTCAGTACTTC

J gene: TRBJ1-4
V gene: TRBV4-1
D gene: .
clone size: .
CDR3 protein: CASSQVTVEKLFF
CDR3 DNA: TGCGCCAGCAGCCAAGTTACCGTTGAAAAACTGTTTTTT

J gene: TRBJ2-7
V gene: TRBV29-1
D gene: .
clone size: .
CDR3 protein: CSADSPNYEQYF
CDR3 DNA: TGCAGCGCCGACAGTCCCAACTACGAGCAGTACTTC

J gene: TRBJ1-2
V gene: TRBV20-1
D gene: .
clone size: .
CDR3 protein: CSASGGTRTF
CDR3 DNA: TGCAGTGCTAGTGGGGGAACAAGGACCTTC

J gene: TRBJ2-2
V gene: TRBV19
D gene: .
clone size: few
CDR3 protein: CASSAQTRGELFF
CDR3 DNA: TGTGCCAGTAGTGCACAAACGCGCGGGGAGCTGTTTTTT

J gene: TRBJ1-2
V gene: TRBV6-5
D gene: .
clone size: few
CDR3 protein: CASSTSQGYSGYTF
CDR3 DNA: TGTGCCAGCAGCACTTCGCAGGGCTATAGTGGCTACACCTTC

J gene: TRBJ2-5
V gene: TRBV7-7
D gene: .
clone size: .
CDR3 protein: CASSPRTALATQYF
CDR3 DNA: TGTGCTAGCAGCCCCCGGACAGCCTTAGCGACCCAGTACTTC

J gene: TRBJ2-6
V gene: TRBV19
D gene: .
clone size: few
CDR3 protein: CASSVGTGANVLTF
CDR3 DNA: TGTGCCAGTAGCGTGGGAACTGGGGCCAACGTCCTGACTTTC

J gene: TRBJ1-3
V gene: TRBV25-1
D gene: .
clone size: few
CDR3 protein: CASSIPSGNTIYF
CDR3 DNA: TGTGCCAGCAGCATCCCCTCTGGAAACACCATATATTTT

J gene: TRBJ2-1
V gene: TRBV15
D gene: TRBD2
clone size: few
CDR3 protein: CATSRDSGGYNEQFF
CDR3 DNA: TGTGCCACCAGCAGAGATAGCGGGGGTTACAATGAGCAGTTCTTC

J gene: TRBJ1-5
V gene: TRBV7-2
D gene: TRBD1
clone size: .
CDR3 protein: CASREGANQPQHF
CDR3 DNA: TGTGCCAGCAGAGAGGGGGCAAATCAGCCCCAGCATTTT

J gene: TRBJ1-3
V gene: TRBV7-9
D gene: .
clone size: few
CDR3 protein: CASNVRRGVTIYF
CDR3 DNA: TGTGCCAGCAACGTTCGCAGGGGAGTCACCATATATTTT

J gene: TRBJ1-2
V gene: TRBV9
D gene: .
clone size: few
CDR3 protein: CASSATLGNYGYTF
CDR3 DNA: TGTGCCAGCAGCGCTACGTTGGGCAACTATGGCTACACCTTC

J gene: TRBJ1-1
V gene: TRBV27
D gene: .
clone size: .
CDR3 protein: CASSFRGTEAFF
CDR3 DNA: TGTGCCAGCAGTTTCAGGGGCACTGAAGCTTTCTTT

J gene: TRBJ1-1
V gene: TRBV4-3
D gene: .
clone size: .
CDR3 protein: CASSQKQGSEAFF
CDR3 DNA: TGCGCCAGCAGCCAAAAACAGGGCTCTGAAGCTTTCTTT

J gene: TRBJ1-2
V gene: TRBV6-1
D gene: .
clone size: .
CDR3 protein: CANRRTGSYGYTF
CDR3 DNA: TGTGCCAACCGCCGGACGGGAAGCTATGGCTACACCTTC

J gene: TRBJ1-5
V gene: TRBV6-1
D gene: TRBD1
clone size: .
CDR3 protein: CASSAGTGASNQPQHF
CDR3 DNA: TGTGCCAGCAGTGCCGGGACAGGGGCAAGTAATCAGCCCCAGCATTTT

J gene: TRBJ1-2
V gene: TRBV15
D gene: TRBD1
clone size: .
CDR3 protein: CATSRRGPNYGYTF
CDR3 DNA: TGTGCCACCAGCCGGAGGGGGCCGAACTATGGCTACACCTTC

J gene: TRBJ2-1
V gene: TRBV7-9
D gene: TRBD1
clone size: few
CDR3 protein: CASVGQPNEQFF
CDR3 DNA: TGTGCCAGTGTGGGACAGCCCAATGAGCAGTTCTTC

J gene: TRBJ2-2
V gene: TRBV7-2
D gene: .
clone size: .
CDR3 protein: CASSFGIRAGELFF
CDR3 DNA: TGTGCCAGCAGCTTCGGAATTCGGGCCGGGGAGCTGTTTTTT

J gene: TRBJ2-7
V gene: TRBV2
D gene: TRBD2
clone size: few
CDR3 protein: CATGLAENYEQYF
CDR3 DNA: TGTGCCACAGGACTAGCGGAGAACTACGAGCAGTACTTC

J gene: TRBJ2-5
V gene: TRBV20-1
D gene: TRBD1
clone size: few
CDR3 protein: CSWDSQETQYF
CDR3 DNA: TGCAGCTGGGACAGCCAAGAGACCCAGTACTTC

J gene: TRBJ1-5
V gene: TRBV18
D gene: .
clone size: few
CDR3 protein: CASSPGVDSNQPQHF
CDR3 DNA: TGTGCCAGCTCACCAGGGGTTGATAGCAATCAGCCCCAGCATTTT

J gene: TRBJ2-3
V gene: TRBV4-1
D gene: TRBD2
clone size: .
CDR3 protein: CASSPRLAGGTDTQYF
CDR3 DNA: TGCGCCAGCAGCCCGCGACTAGCGGGGGGCACAGATACGCAGTATTTT

J gene: TRBJ2-1
V gene: TRBV7-2
D gene: TRBD2
clone size: .
CDR3 protein: CASSPTSGRMEQFF
CDR3 DNA: TGTGCCAGCAGCCCGACTAGCGGGAGGATGGAGCAGTTCTTC

J gene: TRBJ2-1
V gene: TRBV7-2
D gene: TRBD2
clone size: few
CDR3 protein: CASSLWPSGSSYNEQFF
CDR3 DNA: TGTGCCAGCAGCCTATGGCCTAGCGGGAGCTCCTACAATGAGCAGTTCTTC

J gene: TRBJ1-6
V gene: TRBV5-1
D gene: .
clone size: .
CDR3 protein: CASSLKGGPLHF
CDR3 DNA: TGCGCCAGCAGCTTGAAGGGGGGACCCCTCCACTTT